Shown below are 15 T cell receptor beta chains from a single sample sequenced in a study of blood T cell repertoires in COVID-19. Sequenced by immunoSEQ multiplex PCR; TCRdb stores in-frame clones only, minus some. This table holds about 200,000 clones, roughly nine tenths found once. The source material was peripheral blood. Source of these receptors: a woman aged 70-85 years with acute or convalescent COVID-19.

The chain combines TRBV5-1 with TRBJ1-1; D is possibly TRBD1 (6 bases). Trimming took 5 bases from V and 0 from J, leaving 11 bases between them. Germline V gene lookup returns CDR1 SGHRS and CDR2 YFSETQ. The CDR3 contains 14 residues. CDR3 nucleotides: TGCGCCAGCAGGTTAACAGGGATGAACACTGAAGCTTTCTTT. It specifies CASRLTGMNTEAFF. Looking up the rest from reference TRBV5-1 and TRBJ1-1 gives the full variable domain: KAGVTQTPRYLIKTRGQQVTLSCSPISGHRSVSWYQQTPGQGLQFLFEYFSETQRNKGNFPGRFSGRQFSNSRSEMNVSTLELGDSALYLCASRLTGMNTEAFFGQGTRLTVV.

This chain's CDR3 is CASSLTGNYGYTF. Written as DNA, the CDR3 is TGTGCCAGCAGTCTTACAGGGAACTATGGCTACACCTTC. The gene calls are TRBV28 and TRBJ1-2; perhaps TRBD1 as D (6 bases). The V end lost 5 bases, the J end lost 2 bases, and 9 bases lay between the germline ends. This CDR3 spans 13 amino acids. CDR1 and CDR2 from the germline V gene are MDHEN and SYDVKM.

This rearrangement joins TRBV7-3 to TRBJ1-1, with unresolved D. Deletions cut 6 bases from V and 1 base from J, with 12 bases between. Germline CDR1 SGHTA, CDR2 FQGTGA. This CDR3 has 14 residues. The CDR3 spells CASRLNPRNTEAFF. The CDR3 DNA follows: TGTGCCAGCAGACTTAACCCCCGGAACACTGAAGCTTTCTTT.

The gene calls are TRBV7-9 and TRBJ2-1; D is uncertain. The CDR3 length is 11 residues. Germline V CDR1 and CDR2: SEHNR, FQNEAQ (reference sequence). V lost 6 bases and J lost 9, with 9 bases in between. The DNA for the CDR3 is TGTGCCAGCAGTTTGATCAGTGAGCAGTTCTTC. Its protein is CASSLISEQFF.

This clone was seen only a few times. The chain links TRBV9 to TRBJ2-7; 11 nucleotides match TRBD2. Per the germline V gene, CDR1 is SGDLS and CDR2 is YYNGEE. The V and J ends lost 3 bases and 3 bases, in that order; junction bases with no gene match: 5. The CDR3 consists of 15 residues. The CDR3 DNA is TGTGCCAGCAGCGCGGGACTAGCGGATCTCTACGAGCAGTACTTC. It codes for CASSAGLADLYEQYF.

V gene TRBV29-1 combines with J gene TRBJ1-2; no firm D call. The germline V gene has CDR1 SQVTM and CDR2 ANQGSEA. V lost 6 bases, J lost 6 bases, and 23 bases lay in between. The CDR3 contains 15 residues. The CDR3 loop reads CSVLKAGSLAHGYTF. CDR3 sequence (DNA): TGCAGCGTCCTAAAAGCGGGCAGCCTGGCGCATGGCTACACCTTC.

This chain joins TRBV5-4 and TRBJ1-1, with 9 bases aligning to TRBD1. J gave up 7 bases and V 2 bases, and 12 bases lay outside the gene matches. The CDR3 consists of 16 residues. Looked up from germline, CDR1 is SGHNT and CDR2 is YYREEE (reference sequence). The CDR3 loop reads CASSFGQGTNGDEAFF. The CDR3 nucleotides are TGTGCCAGCAGCTTTGGACAGGGGACGAATGGTGATGAAGCTTTCTTT.

This clone was picked up a small number of times. The chain recombines TRBV6-2 or TRBV6-3 with TRBJ1-1; 7 bases map to TRBD1. Trimming removed 0 bases from V and 2 bases from J; junction bases left unmatched: 6. Germline values: CDR1 MNHEY, CDR2 SVGEGT. This CDR3 spans 16 amino acids. CDR3 loop: CASSYSPGGLNTEAFF. The CDR3 nucleotides are TGTGCCAGCAGTTACTCGCCAGGGGGTTTAAACACTGAAGCTTTCTTT.

This chain connects TRBV6-5 to TRBJ2-7; tentatively, D is TRBD1 (6 bases). Germline loops: CDR1 MNHEY, CDR2 SVGAGI. The CDR3 runs to 15 residues. The V gene lost 2 bases and the J gene lost 4 bases, with 15 bases spanning the gap. The CDR3 region has the DNA TGTGCCAGCAGTTACACAGTTACACAGGGATACGAGCAGTACTTC. It yields the protein CASSYTVTQGYEQYF.

The chain carries TRBV6-6 and TRBJ1-1; D not resolved. This CDR3 is built from 12 residues. V lost 2 bases to trimming and J lost 10 bases, with 11 bases between them. Germline-derived CDR1 and CDR2 are MNHNY and SVGAGI (reference sequence). The CDR3 nucleotides are TGTGCCAGCAGTTACCCCACGCGGGCAGCTTTCTTT. Amino acid sequence: CASSYPTRAAFF.

V gene TRBV18 combines with J gene TRBJ1-6; the D is unclear. The germline CDR1 and CDR2 sequences are KGHSH and LQKENI. V was cut by 3 bases and J by 5 bases, with 14 bases left in between. The CDR3 spans 16 residues. The CDR3 is CASSPTTTANNSPLHF. For the CDR3, the DNA is TGTGCCAGCTCACCTACCACCACCGCGAATAATTCACCCCTCCACTTT.

This clone was counted a single time. V usage is TRBV5-1 and J usage is TRBJ2-3; maybe TRBD2 (5 bases). V was trimmed by 0 bases and J by 8 bases, leaving 16 bases between them. The CDR3 contains 15 residues. CDR1 and CDR2 (germline): SGHRS, YFSETQ. The CDR3 coding sequence is TGCGCCAGCAGCTTGGCCGGAGACCTCGGAGGTACGCAGTATTTT. Amino acids: CASSLAGDLGGTQYF. The complete variable domain, with remaining parts taken from reference TRBV5-1 and TRBJ2-3, reads KAGVTQTPRYLIKTRGQQVTLSCSPISGHRSVSWYQQTPGQGLQFLFEYFSETQRNKGNFPGRFSGRQFSNSRSEMNVSTLELGDSALYLCASSLAGDLGGTQYFGPGTRLTVL.

The sample holds one count of this clone. The chain combines TRBV29-1 with TRBJ2-3, with TRBD2 identical over 14 bases. With V trimmed by 6 bases and J by 2 bases, 7 bases remained unmatched. The CDR3 runs 16 residues. The germline CDR1 and CDR2 sequences are SQVTM and ANQGSEA. CDR3 protein: CSVTGTSGGSTDTQYF. The CDR3 coding sequence is TGCAGCGTAACCGGGACTAGCGGGGGTTCCACAGATACGCAGTATTTT.

The chain employs TRBV9 and TRBJ2-1; 10 nucleotides line up with TRBD2. The CDR3 loop spans 14 amino acids. V lost 3 bases and J lost 5; bases outside the gene matches: 2. The germline V gene has CDR1 SGDLS and CDR2 YYNGEE. The CDR3 loop is CASSEGLANNEQFF. As DNA, the CDR3 is TGTGCCAGCAGCGAGGGACTAGCGAACAATGAGCAGTTCTTC.

The rearrangement uses TRBV6-2 or TRBV6-3 and TRBJ2-5, with 12 bases lining up with TRBD2. The junction had 10 bases not matched to a gene; V was cut back by 6 bases and J by 8 bases. The CDR3 sequence is 15 residues long. Germline values: CDR1 MNHEY, CDR2 SVGEGT. The CDR3 here is CASRPSGRALRTQYF. The CDR3 DNA is TGTGCCAGCAGGCCTAGCGGGAGGGCCCTCCGCACCCAGTACTTC.